This TCR beta chain was recovered during a study of CD8 T cells in Susac syndrome. Study results and limitations: It was acknowledged by the study that relatively few individuals were included in its TCR sequencing and HLA analysis.

It was with random hexamers that 0.5 to 1 ug RNA was reverse transcribed. By means of immunoSEQ multiplex PCR, TCR beta CDR3 spanning 54 Vbeta and 13 Jbeta underwent amplification. TCRdb called the immunoSEQ multiplex PCR reads again in MiXCR, with one record for every CDR3 protein. The table records roughly 89,000 distinct CDR3 sequences, 95% to 97% of them present only once. J was trimmed by 2 bases and V by 4 bases; bases with no gene match: 8. CDR3 length: 16 residues. The V gene's germline CDR1 is SGHRS and CDR2 YFSETQ. CD8+ and CD4+ T cells from blood underwent TCR beta sequencing, which was carried out in a high-throughput format. The recently defined diagnostic criteria for definite or probable disease were met by the Susac syndrome patients. To note about this clonotype: Its antigen is not identified.

This TCR was recovered from a human donor with Susac syndrome. The material sequenced was CD8+ T cells from PBMCs. V usage is TRBV5-1 and J usage is TRBJ2-7; 11 nucleotides align to TRBD2. DNA for the CDR3: TGCGCCAGCAGCATTCATAGCGGGAGGGCCACCTACGAGCAGTACTTC. The encoded protein is CASSIHSGRATYEQYF.